This T cell receptor (beta chain) was retrieved from a study of shared clonotypes between healthy human individuals. Study-wide points: Naive subsets generally exceeded memory subsets in estimated richness. It was observed that approximately 5% of naive CD4 clonotypes were shared across a few donors.

The germline V gene encodes CDR1 SEHNR and CDR2 FQNEAQ (reference sequence). Germline trimming cut 3 bases from V and 6 bases from J; bases unmatched to any gene: 5. There are 15 residues in the CDR3. Terminally differentiated effector memory CD45RA+ cells were excluded by CCR7 positive selection of CD45RO-negative cells. This clone turned up a few times. Its specificity is not known. Methods used by the authors: ImmunoSEQ only sent back junction sequences with no quality scores, so filtering was done differently. Here immunoSEQ multiplex PCR was the method, and the copy in TCRdb shows in-frame clones only, minus some. The DNA was the basis for D and trimming; V, J and clone size are from that table. The data contain hundreds of thousands of clones, approximately 95% of them singletons.

The sequenced sample was naive CD8+ T cells sorted from blood. The chain joins TRBV7-9 to TRBJ2-2, with TRBD2 identical over 9 bases. The sequence was obtained from a woman between 25 and 40 years old in good health. The CDR3 is CASSFAGGPAGELFF. CDR3 nucleotides: TGTGCCAGCAGCTTTGCGGGAGGGCCGGCCGGGGAGCTGTTTTTT.